This paragraph covers one TCR beta chain sequence. As yet, its antigen is unknown. The data are from a study of T cell responses to AZD1222 COVID-19 vaccine. Study-wide background: Pooling covered second doses at about 4 or about 12 weeks. The study's findings and limits: Nearly half of spike-specific TCRs reportedly target variant regions that are unmutated in the B.1.351 and B.1.1.7 variants. A mostly white British donor set with more females was recruited, and clonal diversity was possibly underestimated. The study found vaccine-associated CD4 TCRs spanning spike, dominant at 160-218 and 743-854.

Libraries were prepared by immunoSEQ multiplex PCR; TCRdb keeps only in-frame clonotypes and omits some of them. This sample has 88,000 or so clones, with roughly 90% found just once. The V and J ends lost 1 base and 1 base, in that order; junction bases with no gene match: 7. Germline lookup yields CDR1 GTSNPN and CDR2 SVGIG (reference sequence). The CDR3 is 15 residues long. Material: peripheral blood, obtained on day 0 of AZD1222 vaccination. This clonotype was obtained from an adult in good health. The V call is TRBV30, the J call TRBJ2-7; 7 bases fit TRBD1. CDR3 region: CAWSARDRISYEQYF. The CDR3 DNA sequence: TGTGCCTGGAGTGCCCGGGACAGAATTTCCTACGAGCAGTACTTC.